These T cell receptor beta chains were read from a single sample in a study of blood T cells in healthy people across ages. Each CDR3 protein gets one entry after TCRdb re-called the 5' RACE reads with MiXCR. In the table there are around 990,000 distinct CDR3 sequences, around two fifths of which are singletons. The specimen was blood. The receptors originated from a man aged 18 to 30 in good health. CDR3s include the opening cysteine and the closing phenylalanine or tryptophan. D genes are given only for firm matches. Part of the rows lack a size; the others show once, few, many or a class for expanded clones.

DNA | CDR3 | D | J | size | V
TGTGCCAGCAGCTTAGCGGCAACAGGCTACGAGCAGTACTTC | CASSLAATGYEQYF | - | TRBJ2-7 | - | TRBV7-6
TGCAGCGTTGAAGATGTGGGACGAGAGGTCCACTTT | CSVEDVGREVHF | - | TRBJ1-6 | few | TRBV29-1
TGCGCCAGCAGCCTAGAAAACCTGGTGTCACCGACGACTGAAGCTTTCTTT | CASSLENLVSPTTEAFF | - | TRBJ1-1 | - | TRBV5-1
TGTGCCATCTGGACTAGCGGGGGTGATGAGCAGTTCTTC | CAIWTSGGDEQFF | TRBD2 | TRBJ2-1 | - | TRBV10-3
TGTGCCATCACAAGCGGGTTTTTCACAGATACGCAGTATTTT | CAITSGFFTDTQYF | - | TRBJ2-3 | few | TRBV10-3
TGTGCCAGCAGTACTCGGGGCAGGGGGCTAAGTGGCTACACCTTC | CASSTRGRGLSGYTF | TRBD1 | TRBJ1-2 | - | TRBV2
TGCAGCGTTGGAGGGATGGGTAGCGGGGACTACGAGCAGTACTTC | CSVGGMGSGDYEQYF | TRBD2 | TRBJ2-7 | - | TRBV29-1
TGTGCCAGCAGCAGATCGGACGTGACTGGCACAGATACGCAGTATTTT | CASSRSDVTGTDTQYF | - | TRBJ2-3 | - | TRBV21-1
TGTGCCAGCAGCGTAGTTCAGAGCGGGGTTAACACCGGGGAGCTGTTTTTT | CASSVVQSGVNTGELFF | TRBD2 | TRBJ2-2 | few | TRBV9
TGTGCCAGCAGTTCTACCCAGCCCCAGCATTTT | CASSSTQPQHF | - | TRBJ1-5 | - | TRBV12-3/TRBV12-4
TGTGCCAGCTCACCACGTGGAAAAGGGTCCTCTGGAAACACCGTATATTTT | CASSPRGKGSSGNTVYF | - | TRBJ1-3 | - | TRBV18
TGTGCCAGCAGCCAAGAACGGGCACGGGAAAACATTCAGTACTTC | CASSQERARENIQYF | - | TRBJ2-4 | - | TRBV4-2
TGTGCCACCCGACCCCTGTCGACTAATGAAAAACTGTTTTTT | CATRPLSTNEKLFF | - | TRBJ1-4 | few | TRBV28
TGCAGCGTTGAACCTCGGGCGGGGGGGCCGAATGAGCAGTTCTTC | CSVEPRAGGPNEQFF | TRBD2 | TRBJ2-1 | - | TRBV29-1
TGTGCCAGCAGCAAAGAACTAGGGGGGCAAGAGACCCAGTACTTC | CASSKELGGQETQYF | - | TRBJ2-5 | - | TRBV7-9
TGTACCAGCAGTTCTACAGGGGGTATAGGTGAAAAACTGTTTTTT | CTSSSTGGIGEKLFF | TRBD1 | TRBJ1-4 | - | TRBV27
TGCGCCAGCAGCCAAAACCTCGGGCTCTATGGCTACACCTTC | CASSQNLGLYGYTF | - | TRBJ1-2 | many | TRBV4-1
TGTGCCAGCAGCCGATCCTTGGACAGGGTCAACTATGGCTACACCTTC | CASSRSLDRVNYGYTF | TRBD1 | TRBJ1-2 | few | TRBV4-2
TGTGCCAGCAGTTACATTCCGGGGGCGAAAGAAGACGAGCAGTACTTC | CASSYIPGAKEDEQYF | - | TRBJ2-7 | few | TRBV6-5
TGTGCCAGCAGCCCCGGGACTACAGAGGCAGATACGCAGTATTTT | CASSPGTTEADTQYF | TRBD2 | TRBJ2-3 | - | TRBV7-2
TGTGCCAGCAGCAGAAGCGGGGGGCCTTACAATGAGCAGTTCTTC | CASSRSGGPYNEQFF | TRBD2 | TRBJ2-1 | - | TRBV12-3/TRBV12-4
TGTGCCAGCAGTCCAGGCAGGGGTATTAATGGCTACACCTTC | CASSPGRGINGYTF | - | TRBJ1-2 | - | TRBV6-2/TRBV6-3
TGTGCCTTTCGGACAGCCTATGGCTACACCTTC | CAFRTAYGYTF | - | TRBJ1-2 | many | TRBV12-3/TRBV12-4
TGCAGTGCTAGTCAGACTAATGAAAAACTGTTTTTT | CSASQTNEKLFF | - | TRBJ1-4 | - | TRBV20-1
TGTGCCTGGAGCCAGGGACAGGACGTCCAAGAGACCCAGTACTTC | CAWSQGQDVQETQYF | TRBD1 | TRBJ2-5 | - | TRBV30
TGTGCCAGCAGCCATTCGGGAACACTGTACGAGCAGTACTTC | CASSHSGTLYEQYF | - | TRBJ2-7 | many | TRBV3-1
TGTGCCAGCAGACCTCTCACCGGGACAGGGAACACTGAAGCTTTCTTT | CASRPLTGTGNTEAFF | TRBD1 | TRBJ1-1 | - | TRBV6-6
TGTGCCAGCAGCCCAAGGACAGGGTACACTGAAGCTTTCTTT | CASSPRTGYTEAFF | TRBD1 | TRBJ1-1 | - | TRBV7-9
TGTGCCAGCAGTTACTCGGGCGGGGGGAACAATGAGCAGTACTTC | CASSYSGGGNNEQYF | TRBD2 | TRBJ2-7 | - | TRBV6-5
TGTGCCAGCAGTGGGGACAGGTACAATGAGCAGTTCTTC | CASSGDRYNEQFF | TRBD1 | TRBJ2-1 | many | TRBV2
TGTGCCAGCAGCTTAGAGACAGGTGAAGATACGCAGTATTTT | CASSLETGEDTQYF | - | TRBJ2-3 | - | TRBV11-3
TGCAGTGCTGCGACAGGGACCAACAATCAGCCCCAGCATTTT | CSAATGTNNQPQHF | TRBD1 | TRBJ1-5 | - | TRBV20-1
TGTGCCAGCAGCCTGGACAGCAAAGCGCATTATGGCTACACCTTC | CASSLDSKAHYGYTF | - | TRBJ1-2 | - | TRBV21-1
TGCGCCAGCAGCTTGGAGCTCCGTCCTTATGGCTACACCTTC | CASSLELRPYGYTF | - | TRBJ1-2 | - | TRBV5-1
TGTGCCAGCAGACTGGGACAGGGGAATTACTACGAGCAGTACTTC | CASRLGQGNYYEQYF | TRBD1 | TRBJ2-7 | - | TRBV7-2
TGTGCCAGCAGCGTAGTAGCGGCGATGAACACTGAAGCTTTCTTT | CASSVVAAMNTEAFF | - | TRBJ1-1 | - | TRBV9
TGCAGCGTTGAAGGACAGGGGGAGTTTGGCTATGGCTACACCTTC | CSVEGQGEFGYGYTF | TRBD1 | TRBJ1-2 | - | TRBV29-1
TGTGCCAGTTCCAAAGCGGGGGGGTTCAATGAGCAGTTCTTC | CASSKAGGFNEQFF | TRBD2 | TRBJ2-1 | - | TRBV18
TGTGCCAGCAGTGAATGGGGGGCTTATCAGCCCCAGCATTTT | CASSEWGAYQPQHF | - | TRBJ1-5 | - | TRBV2
TGTGCCAGCAGCCGCGAGAGGGGGAACACTGAAGCTTTCTTT | CASSRERGNTEAFF | - | TRBJ1-1 | few | TRBV7-2
TGCAGTGCTACCGTTATGCTCGGGGAGAATCAGCCCCAGCATTTT | CSATVMLGENQPQHF | - | TRBJ1-5 | - | TRBV20-1
TGTGCCAGCAGCTCTGCACAGGGCGCTAATACTAACTATGGCTACACCTTC | CASSSAQGANTNYGYTF | - | TRBJ1-2 | - | TRBV5-8
TGCAGCACAACCGGGGAGAAAGACCAGCCCCAGCATTTT | CSTTGEKDQPQHF | - | TRBJ1-5 | - | TRBV20-1
TGTGCCAGCAGCGAGGGACAGGGGGCTCGATTGAGAGAGACCCAGTACTTC | CASSEGQGARLRETQYF | TRBD1 | TRBJ2-5 | - | TRBV9
TGTGCCAGCAGTCTATTCAACAGGGGAACGGGCTACACCTTC | CASSLFNRGTGYTF | TRBD1 | TRBJ1-2 | few | TRBV2
TGTGCCATCAGTGAGGCGAGCAATCAGCCCCAGCATTTT | CAISEASNQPQHF | - | TRBJ1-5 | few | TRBV10-3
TGTGCCAGCCGTACGGGAGGGGTCACTGAAGCTTTCTTT | CASRTGGVTEAFF | - | TRBJ1-1 | - | TRBV6-5
TGTGCCAGCACCCAGCCCGGGACAGGGTTCGAGCAGTACTTC | CASTQPGTGFEQYF | TRBD1 | TRBJ2-7 | - | TRBV6-2/TRBV6-3
TGTGCCTCTTACGCTGGTGAGCAGTTCTTC | CASYAGEQFF | - | TRBJ2-1 | - | TRBV30